The clone carrying this TCR beta chain is a singleton in its sample. Its matching antigen is unknown. This CDR3 comprises 14 residues. Looked up from germline, CDR1 is MDHEN and CDR2 is SYDVKM. Libraries of TCR beta came from iRepertoire HTBI primers plus Arm-PCR of CDR3 regions. TCRdb processed the multiplex PCR reads anew with MiXCR; each CDR3 protein has one entry. This table holds about 220,000 distinct CDR3 sequences, around 16% found once. The data stem from a study of regulatory T cells in long-lasting Graves disease. Across the whole study: Patients newly diagnosed with Graves' had been on antithyroid drugs for under 3 months.

Specified time point: newly diagnosed GD, antithyroid drugs for less than 3 months. Construction of the TCR library relied on RNA isolated from PBMCs. Patients of an endocrinology department in Xi'an, China, were included. Study-wide findings and caveats: Favoring TRBV28, TRBJ1-2 and TRBJ2-5 was a feature seen in persistent disease. Persistent Graves' patients showed less TCR diversity than newly diagnosed patients showed.

Sequencing was performed on peripheral blood mononuclear cells (PBMCs), taken at new diagnosis, from a patient treated with antithyroid drugs. The sequence derives from a female donor with Graves disease. V gene TRBV28 combines with J gene TRBJ2-5; 12 nucleotides align to TRBD2. The J call is in doubt because the DNA end fits TRBJ2-1 better. CDR3 coding DNA: TGTGCCAGCATGACTAGCGGGAGAATAAACGAGCAGTTCTTC. It encodes CASMTSGRINEQFF.